These 7 T cell receptor beta chains came from one sample sequenced in a study of blood T cell repertoires in COVID-19. Sequenced by immunoSEQ multiplex PCR; TCRdb stores in-frame clones only, minus some. The sample includes tens of thousands of clones, 65% to 90% seen only once; the top ten take roughly 43%. The sample comprised peripheral blood. The receptors here all came from a man older than 75 with acute or convalescent COVID-19.

This clone was found a few times. J is TRBJ2-7 and V is TRBV5-4, with 8 bases that match TRBD2. Germline V gene lookup returns CDR1 SGHNT and CDR2 YYREEE (reference sequence). The J segment lost 4 bases and the V segment lost 2 bases, leaving 8 bases of the junction unmatched. The CDR3 extends over 15 amino acids. Written as DNA, the CDR3 is TGTGCCAGCAGCTTCAAAGCGGGGGTGGGGTACGAGCAGTACTTC. This encodes CASSFKAGVGYEQYF.

This chain uses TRBV5-1 with TRBJ2-1; 10 nucleotides line up with TRBD2. Trimming removed 3 bases from V and 7 bases from J; junction bases left unmatched: 1. CDR1 is SGHRS, CDR2 YFSETQ, per germline. This CDR3 spans 13 amino acids. The CDR3 region is CASSSGLANEQFF. The CDR3 DNA reads as TGCGCCAGCAGCTCGGGACTAGCGAATGAGCAGTTCTTC.

The rearrangement links TRBV4-2 to TRBJ1-2; D ambiguous. This CDR3 region has 12 residues. Germline V lookup: CDR1 LGHNA, CDR2 YNFKEQ. Trimming shortened V by 3 bases and J by 8 bases, and 10 bases separated the two germline ends. The CDR3 DNA is TGTGCCAGCAGCCAGTTTCCGGGAGGCTACACCTTC. This encodes CASSQFPGGYTF.

The rearrangement joins TRBV4-2 to TRBJ1-6, with no clear D. The length of the CDR3 is 16 residues. With 0 bases removed from V and 3 bases from J, the gap between germline ends came to 9 bases. CDR1 is LGHNA, CDR2 YNFKEQ, per germline. CDR3 region: CASSQDLSNYNSPLHF. The CDR3 region has the DNA TGTGCCAGCAGCCAAGATCTCAGTAACTATAATTCACCCCTCCACTTT.

This sequence joins TRBV7-3 and TRBJ2-3; 11 nucleotides align to TRBD2. CDR3 length equals 16 residues. From germline, CDR1 is SGHTA and CDR2 FQGTGA. V shed 2 bases, J shed 5 bases, and the junction held 6 bases outside the gene matches. CDR3 sequence: CASSLGLAGGLDTQYF. The CDR3 nucleotides are TGTGCCAGCAGCTTAGGTCTAGCGGGGGGACTAGATACGCAGTATTTT.

The chain uses TRBV6-1 and TRBJ1-1; D is perhaps TRBD1 (5 bases). CDR3 size: 16 residues. The V gene lost 3 bases and the J gene lost 4 bases, with 18 bases spanning the gap. Per the germline V gene, CDR1 is MNHNS and CDR2 is SASEGT. The CDR3 region is CASSDGRGSQSTEAFF. The CDR3 region has the DNA TGTGCCAGCAGTGATGGGAGGGGAAGTCAAAGCACTGAAGCTTTCTTT.

This clone was counted a single time. This chain links TRBV5-1 with TRBJ1-1; possibly TRBD1 for D (5 bases). CDR3 length equals 16 residues. Germline CDR1 is SGHRS and CDR2 is YFSETQ. V shed 2 bases and J shed 0 bases, with 14 bases lying between them. CDR3 coding DNA: TGCGCCAGCAGCTTAGAGTTAGGGGTTCTGAACACTGAAGCTTTCTTT. It translates to CASSLELGVLNTEAFF.